The next 16 T cell receptor beta chains were all read from a single sample in a study of T cell repertoires in cytomegalovirus infection (dated by TCRdb to between 2017 and 2020). Instrument used: Illumina HiSeq 1500. The public reads were run again by TCRdb, first through fastp at Q25 and then through MiXCR, and only productive beta chains were kept. One record per CDR3 amino acid sequence lists the most common genes and DNA. This sample is represented by approximately 500,000 distinct CDR3 sequences; 25% to 35% of them were singletons. The ten largest clones add up to roughly 15% of the sample. Per the publication, the treatment or condition label means: in vitro stimulation with specific CMV peptide epitopes to enrich CMV-specific T cells. Their antigen targets remain unknown. Sequenced here: cultured PBMCs, sampled from culture after CMV antigen stimulation. These receptors were collected from a human donor in good health (CMV status not recorded). Some clones in this sample may be carry-over from other donors' samples.

This clonotype has a handful of counts. This CDR3 reads CASSEASTGGQETQYF. The CDR3 nucleotides read TGTGCCAGCAGCGAGGCTTCCACAGGGGGACAAGAGACCCAGTACTTC. The chain uses TRBV11-2 and TRBJ2-5, with TRBD1 matching over 8 bases. The CDR3 is made up of 16 amino acids. The V gene end was trimmed by 5 bases and the J gene end by 2 bases; junction bases not matched to a gene: 10. CDR1 SGHAT and CDR2 FQNNGV come from the germline V gene.

The rearrangement joins TRBV14 to TRBJ2-1, with TRBD2 as a possible D gene (6 bases). Germline V lookup: CDR1 SGHDN, CDR2 FVKESK. Trimming took 0 bases from V and 3 from J, leaving 15 bases between them. The CDR3 has 17 residues. The DNA for the CDR3 is TGTGCCAGCAGCCAAGAGCTCTGGGAGGTGGGCTACAATGAGCAGTTCTTC. As protein: CASSQELWEVGYNEQFF.

The chain carries TRBV24-1 and TRBJ2-5; D is perhaps TRBD2 (5 bases). The CDR3 length is 14 residues. The germline V gene has CDR1 KGHDR and CDR2 SFDVKD. V was shortened by 4 bases and J by 0 bases, with 8 bases between the two germline ends. CDR3 in amino acids: CATSESSHQETQYF. Written as DNA, the CDR3 is TGTGCCACCAGTGAATCTAGCCACCAAGAGACCCAGTACTTC.

The V and J genes are TRBV11-3 and TRBJ2-5; TRBD2 is a possible D gene (5 bases). From germline, CDR1 is SGHNT and CDR2 YENEEA. Trimming cost V 4 bases and J 5 bases, with 17 bases left between them. The CDR3 length is 15 residues. The CDR3 spells CASSSIAGSGETQYF. For the CDR3, the DNA is TGTGCCAGCAGCTCCATAGCAGGCTCGGGGGAGACCCAGTACTTC.

This chain uses TRBV7-2 with TRBJ2-5, with TRBD2 matching over 8 bases. The V gene end was trimmed by 5 bases and the J gene end by 4 bases; junction bases not matched to a gene: 9. Germline assignment: CDR1 SGHTA and CDR2 FQGNSA. This CDR3 has 15 amino acids. Written as DNA, the CDR3 is TGTGCCAGCAGCATACTAGCGGTAGGAGCAGAGACCCAGTACTTC. This translates into CASSILAVGAETQYF.

This rearrangement joins TRBV4-1 to TRBJ1-1; D might be TRBD1 (5 bases). Trimming took off 7 bases at V and 1 base at J, with 16 bases between the two ends. Looked up from germline, CDR1 is MGHRA and CDR2 is YSYEKL. The CDR3 runs to 15 residues. The CDR3 is CASITGWGENTEAFF. Written as DNA, the CDR3 is TGCGCCAGCATCACGGGATGGGGGGAGAACACTGAAGCTTTCTTT.

The rearrangement joins TRBV20-1 to TRBJ1-2, with 9 bases that match TRBD1. The V and J ends lost 3 bases and 1 base, in that order; junction bases with no gene match: 6. The CDR3 contains 15 residues. From germline, CDR1 is DFQATT and CDR2 SNEGSKA (reference sequence). The CDR3 is CSASTPGQGNYGYTF. CDR3 in DNA: TGCAGTGCTAGCACACCGGGACAGGGTAACTATGGCTACACCTTC.

The chain recombines TRBV6-2 or TRBV6-3 with TRBJ1-2; D is uncertain. V gave up 2 bases and J gave up 6 bases, with 13 bases separating them. The V gene's germline CDR1 is MNHEY and CDR2 SVGEGT. The CDR3 sequence is 14 residues long. The CDR3 spells CASSYLVFFDGYTF. The DNA of the CDR3 is TGTGCCAGCAGTTACCTCGTATTCTTCGATGGCTACACCTTC.

The chain recombines TRBV7-2 with TRBJ1-5, with a tentative D call TRBD1 (5 bases). Trimming stripped 1 base from V and 11 bases from J, with 15 bases between. Germline V gene sequence: CDR1 SGHTA, CDR2 FQGNSA. The length of the CDR3 is 14 residues. The CDR3 protein is CASSLGGSSPAQHF. The DNA for the CDR3 is TGTGCCAGCAGCTTAGGGGGCAGCTCCCCAGCCCAGCATTTT.

This clonotype occurred a few times. The gene calls are TRBV12-3 or TRBV12-4 and TRBJ2-2; D perhaps matches TRBD2 (6 bases). The CDR3 has 15 amino acids. The V end lost 6 bases, the J end lost 6 bases, and 17 bases lay between the germline ends. CDR3 residues: CASRRDSLVAGELFF. In DNA, the CDR3 is TGTGCCAGCAGGAGGGACTCCTTGGTGGCCGGGGAGCTGTTTTTT.

This clonotype was observed a handful of times. The chain uses TRBV7-2 and TRBJ2-5; D uncertain. The CDR3 length is 13 residues. Trimming cost V 5 bases and J 1 base, with 8 bases left between them. Germline lookup yields CDR1 SGHTA and CDR2 FQGNSA. CDR3 bases: TGTGCCAGCAGCCCCCTTGGCCAAGAGACCCAGTACTTC. It translates to CASSPLGQETQYF.

V and J are TRBV27 and TRBJ1-5, with D perhaps matching TRBD1 (5 bases). V was trimmed by 3 bases and J by 5 bases, leaving 8 bases between them. Looked up from germline, CDR1 is MNHEY and CDR2 is SMNVEV (reference sequence). This CDR3 region has 13 residues. CDR3 amino acids: CASSFGGDQPQHF. The DNA for the CDR3 is TGTGCCAGCAGTTTCGGAGGGGATCAGCCCCAGCATTTT.

This clonotype occurred a few times. The chain couples TRBV7-2 to TRBJ2-1; D is uncertain. This CDR3 region has 12 residues. The germline V gene has CDR1 SGHTA and CDR2 FQGNSA. Trimming removed 2 bases at V and 6 bases at J, with 5 bases between. This CDR3 reads CASSLRFNEQFF. The CDR3 bases are TGTGCCAGCAGCTTACGCTTCAATGAGCAGTTCTTC.

The genes are TRBV7-9 and TRBJ1-1, with D hard to call. The CDR3 spans 14 residues. The V gene's germline CDR1 is SEHNR and CDR2 FQNEAQ (reference sequence). V was shortened by 5 bases and J by 7 bases, with 17 bases between the two germline ends. The CDR3: CASSRPAHTLEAFF. The CDR3, as DNA: TGTGCCAGCAGCCGTCCCGCCCATACCCTTGAAGCTTTCTTT.

This clonotype was counted ten times or more. This chain joins TRBV6-2 or TRBV6-3 and TRBJ1-1; D might be TRBD1 (6 bases). The CDR3 is 14 residues long. Deletions cut 1 base from V and 4 bases from J, with 10 bases between. Germline assignment: CDR1 MNHEY and CDR2 SVGEGT. CDR3 amino acids: CASSYFQGSTEAFF. In nucleotides, the CDR3 is TGTGCCAGCAGTTACTTCCAGGGGAGCACTGAAGCTTTCTTT.

This chain links TRBV19 with TRBJ2-2; D possibly corresponds to TRBD2 (6 bases). V shed 0 bases and J shed 1 base, with 9 bases lying between them. Germline loops: CDR1 LNHDA, CDR2 SQIVND (reference sequence). CDR3 length: 16 amino acids. CDR3 sequence reads: CASSIEVGGNTGELFF. The DNA for the CDR3 is TGTGCCAGTAGTATAGAAGTGGGAGGGAACACCGGGGAGCTGTTTTTT.